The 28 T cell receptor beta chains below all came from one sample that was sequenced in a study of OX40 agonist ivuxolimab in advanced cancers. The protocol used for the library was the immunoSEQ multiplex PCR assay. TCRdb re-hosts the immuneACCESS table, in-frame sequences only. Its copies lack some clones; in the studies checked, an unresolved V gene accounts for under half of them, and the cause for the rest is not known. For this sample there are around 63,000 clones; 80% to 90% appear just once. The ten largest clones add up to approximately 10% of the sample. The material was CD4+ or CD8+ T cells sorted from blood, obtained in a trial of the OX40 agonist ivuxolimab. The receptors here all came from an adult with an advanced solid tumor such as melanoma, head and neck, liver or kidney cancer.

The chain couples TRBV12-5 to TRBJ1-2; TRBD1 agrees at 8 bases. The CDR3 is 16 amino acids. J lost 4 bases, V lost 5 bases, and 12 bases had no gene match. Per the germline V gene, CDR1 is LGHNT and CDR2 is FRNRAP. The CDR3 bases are TGTGCTAGTGGTAGTACTCCAGGGGGCTCTTGCTATGGCTACACCTTC. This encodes CASGSTPGGSCYGYTF.

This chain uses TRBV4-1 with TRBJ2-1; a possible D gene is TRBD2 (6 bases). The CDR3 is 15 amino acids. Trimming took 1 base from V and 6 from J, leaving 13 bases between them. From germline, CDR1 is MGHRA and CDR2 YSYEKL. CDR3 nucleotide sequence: TGCGCCAGCAGCCAAGCGGGGTTGGGGGGCAATGAGCAGTTCTTC. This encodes CASSQAGLGGNEQFF.

CDR3 bases: TGTGCCAGTTCGTTATTCAGCTTCACCGGGGAGCTGTTTTTT. It translates to CASSLFSFTGELFF. The chain couples TRBV19 to TRBJ2-2; D gene ambiguous. The CDR3 has 14 amino acids. Germline V gene data show CDR1 as LNHDA and CDR2 as SQIVND (reference sequence). Trimming took off 8 bases at V and 4 bases at J, with 14 bases between the two ends.

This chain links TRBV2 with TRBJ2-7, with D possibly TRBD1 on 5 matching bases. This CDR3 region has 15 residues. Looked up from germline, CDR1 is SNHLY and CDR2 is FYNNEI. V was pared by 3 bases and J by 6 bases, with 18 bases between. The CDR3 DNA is TGTGCCAGCAGTGACAGGTGGGCAGGGTACGGCGAGCAGTACTTC. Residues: CASSDRWAGYGEQYF. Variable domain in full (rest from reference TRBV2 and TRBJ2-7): EPEVTQTPSHQVTQMGQEVILRCVPISNHLYFYWYRQILGQKVEFLVSFYNNEISEKSEIFDDQFSVERPDGSNFTLKIRSTKLEDSAMYFCASSDRWAGYGEQYFGPGTRLTVT.

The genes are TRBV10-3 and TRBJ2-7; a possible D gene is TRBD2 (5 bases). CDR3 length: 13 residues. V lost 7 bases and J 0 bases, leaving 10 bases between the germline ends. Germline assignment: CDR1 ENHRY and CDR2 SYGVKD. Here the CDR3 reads CAITSGSSYEQYF. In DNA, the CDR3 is TGTGCCATCACCAGCGGTAGCTCCTACGAGCAGTACTTC.

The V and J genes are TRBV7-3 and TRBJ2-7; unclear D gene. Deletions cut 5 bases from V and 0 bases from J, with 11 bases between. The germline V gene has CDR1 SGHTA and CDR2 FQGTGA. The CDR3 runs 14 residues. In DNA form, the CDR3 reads TGTGCCAGCAGCCCACTCTCCGCCTCCTACGAGCAGTACTTC. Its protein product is CASSPLSASYEQYF. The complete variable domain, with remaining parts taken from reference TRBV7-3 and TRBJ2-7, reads GAGVSQTPSNKVTEKGKYVELRCDPISGHTALYWYRQSLGQGPEFLIYFQGTGAADDSGLPNDRFFAVRPEGSVSTLKIQRTERGDSAVYLCASSPLSASYEQYFGPGTRLTVT.

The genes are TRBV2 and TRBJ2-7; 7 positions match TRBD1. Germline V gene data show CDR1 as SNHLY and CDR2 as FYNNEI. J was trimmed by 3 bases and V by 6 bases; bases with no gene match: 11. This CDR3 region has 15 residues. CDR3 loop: CASRSIRTGHYEQYF. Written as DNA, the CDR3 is TGTGCCAGCAGGAGTATCCGGACAGGACACTACGAGCAGTACTTC.

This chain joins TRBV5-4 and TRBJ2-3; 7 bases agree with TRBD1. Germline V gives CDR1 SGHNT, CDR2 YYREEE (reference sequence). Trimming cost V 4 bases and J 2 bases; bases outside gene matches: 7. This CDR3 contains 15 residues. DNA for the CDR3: TGTGCCAGCAGCCGACAGGGTACAAACACAGATACGCAGTATTTT. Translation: CASSRQGTNTDTQYF. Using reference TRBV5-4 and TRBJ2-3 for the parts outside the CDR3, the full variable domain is ETGVTQSPTHLIKTRGQQVTLRCSSQSGHNTVSWYQQALGQGPQFIFQYYREEENGRGNFPPRFSGLQFPNYSSELNVNALELDDSALYLCASSRQGTNTDTQYFGPGTRLTVL.

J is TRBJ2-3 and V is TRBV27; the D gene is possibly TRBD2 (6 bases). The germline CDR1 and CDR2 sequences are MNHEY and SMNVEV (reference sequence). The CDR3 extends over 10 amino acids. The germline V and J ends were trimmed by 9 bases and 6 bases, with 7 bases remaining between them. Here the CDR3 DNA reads TGTGCCAGTGGGAGGGATACGCAGTATTTT. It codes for CASGRDTQYF.

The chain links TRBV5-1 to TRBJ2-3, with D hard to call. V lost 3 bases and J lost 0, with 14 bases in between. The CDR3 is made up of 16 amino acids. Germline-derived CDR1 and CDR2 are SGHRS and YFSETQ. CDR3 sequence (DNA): TGCGCCAGCAGCTCATGGACCGTCCCTAGCACAGATACGCAGTATTTT. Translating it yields CASSSWTVPSTDTQYF.

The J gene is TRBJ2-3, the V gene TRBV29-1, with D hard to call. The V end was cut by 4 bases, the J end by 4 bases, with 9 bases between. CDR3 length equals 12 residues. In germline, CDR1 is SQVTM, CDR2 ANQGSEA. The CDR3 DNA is TGCAGCGTTGCCAATGCGGCAGATACGCAGTATTTT. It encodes CSVANAADTQYF.

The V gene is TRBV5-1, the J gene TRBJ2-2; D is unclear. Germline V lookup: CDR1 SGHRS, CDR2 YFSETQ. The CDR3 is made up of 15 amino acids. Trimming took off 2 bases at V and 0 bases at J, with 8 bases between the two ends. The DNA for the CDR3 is TGCGCCAGCAGCTTAAGTATCTCGAACACCGGGGAGCTGTTTTTT. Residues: CASSLSISNTGELFF.

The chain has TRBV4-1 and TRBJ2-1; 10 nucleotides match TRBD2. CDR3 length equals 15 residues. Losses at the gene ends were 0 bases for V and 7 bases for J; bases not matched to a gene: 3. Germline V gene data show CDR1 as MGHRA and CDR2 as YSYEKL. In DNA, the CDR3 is TGCGCCAGCAGCCAAGATGAGACTAGCGGGAATGAGCAGTTCTTC. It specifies CASSQDETSGNEQFF.

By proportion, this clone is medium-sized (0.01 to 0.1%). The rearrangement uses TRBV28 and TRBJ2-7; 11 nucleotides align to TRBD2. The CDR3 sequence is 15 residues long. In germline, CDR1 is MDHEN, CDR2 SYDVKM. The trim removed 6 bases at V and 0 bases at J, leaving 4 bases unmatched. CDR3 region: CASSPGTSGSYEQYF. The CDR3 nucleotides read TGTGCCAGCAGCCCCGGGACTAGCGGCTCCTACGAGCAGTACTTC.

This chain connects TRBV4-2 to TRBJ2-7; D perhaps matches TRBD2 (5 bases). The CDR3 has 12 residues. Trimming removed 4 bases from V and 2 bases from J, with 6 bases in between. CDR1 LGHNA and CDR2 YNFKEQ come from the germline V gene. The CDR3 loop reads CASSPGTYEQYF. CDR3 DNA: TGTGCCAGCAGCCCCGGGACCTACGAGCAGTACTTC.

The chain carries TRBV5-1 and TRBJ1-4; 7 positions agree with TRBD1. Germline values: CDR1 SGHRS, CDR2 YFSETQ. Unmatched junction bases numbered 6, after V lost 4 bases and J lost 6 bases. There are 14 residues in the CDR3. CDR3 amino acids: CASSLQGPYEKLFF. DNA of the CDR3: TGCGCCAGCAGCCTACAGGGGCCCTATGAAAAACTGTTTTTT. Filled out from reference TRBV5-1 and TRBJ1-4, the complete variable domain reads KAGVTQTPRYLIKTRGQQVTLSCSPISGHRSVSWYQQTPGQGLQFLFEYFSETQRNKGNFPGRFSGRQFSNSRSEMNVSTLELGDSALYLCASSLQGPYEKLFFGSGTQLSVL.

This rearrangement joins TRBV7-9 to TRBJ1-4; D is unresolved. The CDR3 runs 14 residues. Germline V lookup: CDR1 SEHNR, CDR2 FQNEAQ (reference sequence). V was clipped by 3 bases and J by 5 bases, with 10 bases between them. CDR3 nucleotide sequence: TGTGCCAGCAGCTTTGGGCAGGCAAATGAAAAACTGTTTTTT. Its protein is CASSFGQANEKLFF.

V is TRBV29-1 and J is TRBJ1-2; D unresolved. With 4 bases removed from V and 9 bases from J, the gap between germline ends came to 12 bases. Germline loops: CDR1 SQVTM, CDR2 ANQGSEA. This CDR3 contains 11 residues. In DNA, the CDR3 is TGCAGCGTTGGGGCCAGGAGCAGCTACACCTTC. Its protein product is CSVGARSSYTF.

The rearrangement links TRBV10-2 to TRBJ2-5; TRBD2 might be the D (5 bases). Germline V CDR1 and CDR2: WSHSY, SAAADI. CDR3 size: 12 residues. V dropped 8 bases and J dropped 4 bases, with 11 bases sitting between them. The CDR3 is CASAVAGETQYF. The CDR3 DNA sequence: TGCGCCAGCGCCGTGGCGGGAGAGACCCAGTACTTC.

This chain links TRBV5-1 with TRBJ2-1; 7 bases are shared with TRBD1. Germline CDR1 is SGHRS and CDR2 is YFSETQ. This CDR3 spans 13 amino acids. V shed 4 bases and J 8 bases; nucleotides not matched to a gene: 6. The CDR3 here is CASSHTGTDEQFF. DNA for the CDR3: TGCGCCAGCAGCCACACCGGGACAGATGAGCAGTTCTTC.

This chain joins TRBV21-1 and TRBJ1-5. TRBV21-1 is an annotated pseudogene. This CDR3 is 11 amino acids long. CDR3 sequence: CASTQNQPQHF. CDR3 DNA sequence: TGTGCCAGCACTCAAAATCAGCCCCAGCATTTT.

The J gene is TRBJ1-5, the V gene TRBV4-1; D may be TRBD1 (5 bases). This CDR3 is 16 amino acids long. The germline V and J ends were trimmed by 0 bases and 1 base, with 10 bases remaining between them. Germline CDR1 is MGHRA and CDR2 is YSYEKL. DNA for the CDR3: TGCGCCAGCAGCCAAGAGGACATCTCCAGCAATCAGCCCCAGCATTTT. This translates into CASSQEDISSNQPQHF.

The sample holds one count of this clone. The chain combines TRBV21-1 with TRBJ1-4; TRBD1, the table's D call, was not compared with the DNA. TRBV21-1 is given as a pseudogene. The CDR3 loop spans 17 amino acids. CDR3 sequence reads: CASSKGSTGGCSEKLFF. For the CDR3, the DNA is TGTGCCAGCAGCAAAGGTTCGACAGGGGGCTGTAGTGAAAAACTGTTTTTT.

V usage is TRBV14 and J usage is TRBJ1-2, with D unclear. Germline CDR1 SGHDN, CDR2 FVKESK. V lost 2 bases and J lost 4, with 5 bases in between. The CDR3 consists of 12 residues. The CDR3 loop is CASSQFIYGYTF. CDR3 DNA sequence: TGTGCCAGCAGCCAATTCATCTATGGCTACACCTTC.

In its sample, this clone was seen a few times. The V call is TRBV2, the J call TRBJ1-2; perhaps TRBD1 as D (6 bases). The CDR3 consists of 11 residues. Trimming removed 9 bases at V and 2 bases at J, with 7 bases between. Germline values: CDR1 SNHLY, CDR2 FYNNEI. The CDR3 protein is CARQGNYGYTF. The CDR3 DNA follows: TGTGCCAGACAGGGCAACTATGGCTACACCTTC. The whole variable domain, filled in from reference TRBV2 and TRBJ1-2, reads EPEVTQTPSHQVTQMGQEVILRCVPISNHLYFYWYRQILGQKVEFLVSFYNNEISEKSEIFDDQFSVERPDGSNFTLKIRSTKLEDSAMYFCARQGNYGYTFGSGTRLTVV.

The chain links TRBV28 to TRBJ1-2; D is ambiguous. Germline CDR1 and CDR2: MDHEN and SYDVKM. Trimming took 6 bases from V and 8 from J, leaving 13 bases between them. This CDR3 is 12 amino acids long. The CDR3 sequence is CASRERLVGYTF. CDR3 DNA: TGTGCCAGCAGGGAAAGGCTGGTAGGCTACACCTTC.

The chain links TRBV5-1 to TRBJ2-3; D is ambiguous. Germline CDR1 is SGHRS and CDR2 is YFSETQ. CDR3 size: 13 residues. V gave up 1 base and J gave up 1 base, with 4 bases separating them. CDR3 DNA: TGCGCCAGCAGCTTGTTAGGCACAGATACGCAGTATTTT. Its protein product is CASSLLGTDTQYF.

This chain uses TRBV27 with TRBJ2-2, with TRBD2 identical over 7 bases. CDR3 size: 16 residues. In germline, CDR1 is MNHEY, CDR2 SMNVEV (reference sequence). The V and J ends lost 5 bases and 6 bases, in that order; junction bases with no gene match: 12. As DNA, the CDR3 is TGTGCCAGCAGTCCTCAAGCGGGGACCCTCCCCGGGGAGCTGTTTTTT. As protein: CASSPQAGTLPGELFF.